Each of the 14 T cell receptor beta chains below was sequenced from the same sample in a study of blood T cells in healthy people across ages. Combining a sample-barcoded 5' primer with a J-beta primer mix, a second PCR ran for about 7 to 12 cycles. MiXCR was run by TCRdb on the 5' RACE reads, yielding one entry per CDR3 protein. There are 350,000 to 450,000 distinct CDR3 sequences in the sample; over 45% occur only once, and around 50% lies in the top ten. Material for sequencing was blood. These receptors all stem from a man in his fifties or sixties in good health.

The chain has TRBV6-1 and TRBJ1-6, with D possibly being TRBD1 (6 bases). The CDR3 extends over 16 amino acids. V dropped 1 base and J dropped 3 bases, with 10 bases sitting between them. Germline CDR1 reads MNHNS; CDR2 reads SASEGT. The chain's CDR3 is CASSEEIQGYNSPLHF. The CDR3 region has the DNA TGTGCCAGCAGTGAAGAAATACAGGGCTATAATTCACCCCTCCACTTT.

The J gene is TRBJ2-1, the V gene TRBV5-4; D might be TRBD1 (5 bases). Germline V gives CDR1 SGHNT, CDR2 YYREEE (reference sequence). Trimming stripped 5 bases from V and 0 bases from J, with 12 bases between. CDR3 size: 15 residues. The CDR3 sequence: CASSRRDSSYNEQFF. Here the CDR3 DNA reads TGTGCCAGCAGTCGCCGTGACAGCTCCTACAATGAGCAGTTCTTC.

V gene TRBV6-6 combines with J gene TRBJ2-1; tentatively, D is TRBD1 or TRBD2 (6 bases each). V dropped 6 bases and J dropped 10 bases, with 19 bases sitting between them. This CDR3 is 14 amino acids long. Germline V gene lookup returns CDR1 MNHNY and CDR2 SVGAGI (reference sequence). The CDR3 DNA sequence: TGTGCCAGCAGCGCCGGGGGCGGAGGCAAGGAGCAGTTCTTC. Protein sequence: CASSAGGGGKEQFF.

This clonotype was detected a few times. The J gene is TRBJ2-6, the V gene TRBV6-6, with unresolved D. Germline V gene sequence: CDR1 MNHNY, CDR2 SVGAGI (reference sequence). Trimming stripped 6 bases from V and 1 base from J, with 7 bases between. The CDR3 contains 14 residues. CDR3 sequence: CASRGSSGANVLTF. The DNA of the CDR3 is TGTGCCAGCAGGGGCTCTTCTGGGGCCAACGTCCTGACTTTC.

The chain uses TRBV29-1 and TRBJ2-1, with D possibly matching TRBD2 (5 bases). V gave up 5 bases and J gave up 0 bases, with 14 bases separating them. The CDR3 length is 15 residues. Germline values: CDR1 SQVTM, CDR2 ANQGSEA. The CDR3 is CSVLGLVSSYNEQFF. The DNA of the CDR3 is TGCAGCGTTCTCGGACTTGTAAGCTCCTACAATGAGCAGTTCTTC.

In DNA form, the CDR3 reads TGTGCCACGCGTATAGGGACCAACGAGCAGTACTTC. Encoded protein: CATRIGTNEQYF. The gene calls are TRBV15 and TRBJ2-7; D is tentatively TRBD1 or TRBD2 (5 bases each). The CDR3 is made up of 12 amino acids. Trimming took off 9 bases at V and 5 bases at J, with 14 bases between the two ends. Per the germline V gene, CDR1 is LNHNV and CDR2 is YYDKDF (reference sequence).

The V call is TRBV5-5, the J call TRBJ1-1, with 11 nucleotides matching TRBD1. V was clipped by 0 bases and J by 5 bases; unmatched bases: 9. The CDR3 spans 17 residues. Germline CDR1 reads SGHKS; CDR2 reads YYEKEE (reference sequence). In DNA, the CDR3 is TGTGCCAGCAGCTTGGTTAGTTTTGGGACAGGGGGGACTGAAGCTTTCTTT. Protein: CASSLVSFGTGGTEAFF.

The rearrangement uses TRBV28 and TRBJ2-1; D gene unclear. Trimming removed 7 bases at V and 10 bases at J, with 17 bases between. There are 13 residues in the CDR3. Germline values: CDR1 MDHEN, CDR2 SYDVKM. The CDR3 coding sequence is TGTGCCAGCACCACCCGGCAGGTGTACGAGCAGTTCTTC. This translates into CASTTRQVYEQFF.

The chain couples TRBV2 to TRBJ2-5; weak D call: TRBD1 (6 bases). The V end was cut by 7 bases, the J end by 2 bases, with 14 bases between. Germline V gene data show CDR1 as SNHLY and CDR2 as FYNNEI. The CDR3 consists of 14 residues. The CDR3 sequence is CASKGVSGQETQYF. In nucleotides, the CDR3 is TGTGCCAGCAAGGGGGTATCGGGGCAAGAGACCCAGTACTTC.

The rearrangement links TRBV30 to TRBJ2-1; 7 nucleotides align to TRBD2. Germline V gene data show CDR1 as GTSNPN and CDR2 as SVGIG (reference sequence). This CDR3 contains 14 residues. V was clipped by 1 base and J by 5 bases; unmatched bases: 5. The CDR3 region has the DNA TGTGCCTGGAGTGGGGGGGGACTTAACAATGAGCAGTTCTTC. Translated: CAWSGGGLNNEQFF.

This clonotype was detected a few times. The chain is built from TRBV11-2 and TRBJ2-2; 10 bases align to TRBD1. The germline gives CDR1 SGHAT, CDR2 FQNNGV. V dropped 6 bases and J dropped 6; count of bases not matched to a gene: 4. The CDR3 extends over 14 amino acids. In DNA form, the CDR3 reads TGTGCCAGCAGTCGGGACAGGGGTTCCGGGGAGCTGTTTTTT. This encodes CASSRDRGSGELFF.

The V gene is TRBV4-2, the J gene TRBJ2-7, with TRBD1 matching over 7 bases. The CDR3 loop spans 17 amino acids. Germline V gene lookup returns CDR1 LGHNA and CDR2 YNFKEQ. The ends lost 0 bases at V and 0 bases at J; junction bases unmatched: 8. This CDR3 reads CASSQDGGTESSYEQYF. The DNA of the CDR3 is TGTGCCAGCAGCCAAGATGGTGGGACAGAGAGCTCCTACGAGCAGTACTTC.

The chain employs TRBV20-1 and TRBJ1-4, with a weak D call TRBD1 (6 bases). This CDR3 has 14 residues. The germline V gene has CDR1 DFQATT and CDR2 SNEGSKA (reference sequence). Trimming pared 6 bases from V and 8 bases from J, leaving 19 bases between. The CDR3: CSAKQGSLLEKLFF. Here the CDR3 DNA reads TGCAGTGCCAAACAGGGCTCCCTTTTAGAAAAACTGTTTTTT.

The V gene is TRBV4-3, the J gene TRBJ2-5; weak D call: TRBD1 (5 bases). The germline CDR1 and CDR2 sequences are LGHNA and YSLEER. V was cut by 1 base and J by 2 bases, with 17 bases left in between. The CDR3 covers 17 residues. The CDR3 loop is CASSQGRSGLYQETQYF. The CDR3 DNA reads TGCGCCAGCAGCCAAGGCCGCTCAGGGTTGTATCAAGAGACCCAGTACTTC.